Below, 11 T cell receptor beta chains from the same sample are listed, as sequenced in a study of T cell responses to AZD1222 COVID-19 vaccine. Clones were sequenced by immunoSEQ multiplex PCR, and TCRdb holds only the in-frame ones, with some missing. The table records 120,000 to 150,000 clones, roughly nine tenths of them present only once. The source material was peripheral blood, sampled 28 days after the second AZD1222 dose. All receptors derive from an adult who received the AZD1222 COVID-19 vaccine.

This clone was observed a single time. This chain links TRBV19 with TRBJ1-4; D gene ambiguous. V was shortened by 5 bases and J by 8 bases, with 21 bases between the two germline ends. Germline V gene data show CDR1 as LNHDA and CDR2 as SQIVND (reference sequence). The CDR3 consists of 16 residues. The CDR3 DNA is TGTGCCAGTAGTTCTGACCTACGAGTAGAAGACGAAAAACTGTTTTTT. It codes for CASSSDLRVEDEKLFF.

The V call is TRBV5-4, the J call TRBJ2-5; D is unclear. The V end was cut by 1 base, the J end by 5 bases, with 9 bases between. Per germline, CDR1 SGHNT and CDR2 YYREEE (reference sequence). CDR3 size: 13 residues. DNA of the CDR3: TGTGCCAGCAGCTTGATCCTAGGCGAGACCCAGTACTTC. Its translation: CASSLILGETQYF.

The gene calls are TRBV5-8 and TRBJ2-1; a possible D gene is TRBD2 (5 bases). V lost 3 bases, J lost 8 bases, and 18 bases lay in between. The CDR3 has 15 amino acids. CDR1 and CDR2 (germline): SGHTS, YDEGEE. In DNA, the CDR3 is TGTGCCAGCAGCTCGGACCGGACTTTTGGGTATGAGCAGTTCTTC. Protein product: CASSSDRTFGYEQFF.

The gene calls are TRBV7-9 and TRBJ2-2; D unclear. CDR1 SEHNR and CDR2 FQNEAQ come from the germline V gene (reference sequence). This CDR3 region has 12 residues. V dropped 3 bases and J dropped 6 bases, with 5 bases sitting between them. CDR3 residues: CASSFWAGELFF. In DNA form, the CDR3 reads TGTGCCAGCAGCTTCTGGGCCGGGGAGCTGTTTTTT.

The J gene is TRBJ2-7, the V gene TRBV7-2; D perhaps matches TRBD2 (6 bases). V dropped 5 bases and J dropped 1 base, with 15 bases sitting between them. The germline V gene has CDR1 SGHTA and CDR2 FQGNSA. The CDR3 sequence is 15 residues long. CDR3 protein: CASSRGGSGSYEQYF. For the CDR3, the DNA is TGTGCCAGCAGCCGTGGGGGGAGTGGGTCCTACGAGCAGTACTTC.

The chain carries TRBV5-1 and TRBJ2-1, with D perhaps given as TRBD1 or TRBD2 (5 bases each). Trimming left V 4 bases short and J 8 bases short, with 25 bases between. Germline CDR1 reads SGHRS; CDR2 reads YFSETQ. The CDR3 consists of 17 residues. This CDR3 is CASSQYGGDPIIDEQFF. As DNA, the CDR3 is TGCGCCAGCAGCCAATATGGTGGGGACCCAATAATTGATGAGCAGTTCTTC.

The chain recombines TRBV5-4 with TRBJ2-2, with D maybe TRBD1 (5 bases). Germline lookup yields CDR1 SGHNT and CDR2 YYREEE (reference sequence). The V end was cut by 5 bases, the J end by 6 bases, with 8 bases between. The CDR3 consists of 12 residues. The CDR3 nucleotides are TGTGCCAGCAGAAGGGGCCCCGGGGAGCTGTTTTTT. Amino acids: CASRRGPGELFF.

The DNA for the CDR3 is TGTGCCAGCAGTTTCCCGGGACAGGGAGGTAGTCAGCCCCAGCATTTT. Its translation: CASSFPGQGGSQPQHF. This rearrangement joins TRBV28 to TRBJ1-5; 9 nucleotides align to TRBD1. The V and J ends lost 3 bases and 6 bases, in that order; junction bases with no gene match: 9. Per the germline V gene, CDR1 is MDHEN and CDR2 is SYDVKM. This CDR3 region has 16 residues.

The rearrangement uses TRBV5-4 and TRBJ2-7; either TRBD1 or TRBD2 may fit D (5 bases each). V was pared by 4 bases and J by 3 bases, with 11 bases between. The length of the CDR3 is 13 residues. The germline V gene has CDR1 SGHNT and CDR2 YYREEE (reference sequence). The CDR3 sequence is CASSVGDLYEQYF. The CDR3 DNA is TGTGCCAGCAGCGTTGGGGACCTCTACGAGCAGTACTTC.

This clone was counted once. The gene calls are TRBV19 and TRBJ2-7; D is undetermined. This CDR3 spans 15 amino acids. Looked up from germline, CDR1 is LNHDA and CDR2 is SQIVND (reference sequence). Trimming took off 1 base at V and 0 bases at J, with 10 bases between the two ends. CDR3 DNA sequence: TGTGCCAGTAGTATAGCGGACGGAAGCTCCTACGAGCAGTACTTC. It yields the protein CASSIADGSSYEQYF.

The J gene is TRBJ2-1, the V gene TRBV27, with TRBD2 matching over 13 bases. From germline, CDR1 is MNHEY and CDR2 SMNVEV (reference sequence). Trimming cost V 6 bases and J 0 bases; bases outside gene matches: 8. The CDR3 contains 18 residues. The CDR3 nucleotides read TGTGCCAGCAGCAGAGGACTAGCGGGAGTGACCTCCTACAATGAGCAGTTCTTC. Residues: CASSRGLAGVTSYNEQFF.